This T cell receptor beta chain was identified during a study of CD8+ T cells in alopecia areata. Study-wide results and limits: In scalp samples, resident alphabeta T cells of normal skin are also sequenced. Higher clonality and more expanded CD8+ clones appeared in lesional than normal scalp.

This clone was seen a few times. The antigen remains undetermined. As to treatment: oral pan-JAK inhibitor, 5-10 mg twice daily. Sorting from PBMCs produced CD4+ and CD8+ T cells. It was cDNA, reverse transcribed from extracted RNA, that served as the sequencing template. The method was immunoSEQ multiplex PCR; TCRdb's version includes in-frame clones alone and lacks a portion of them. The table shows 150,000 to 200,000 clones, with about three fifths occurring only once. This CDR3 is 13 amino acids long. Germline CDR1 reads LNHDA; CDR2 reads SQIVND (reference sequence). Trimming took off 2 bases at V and 5 bases at J, with 9 bases between the two ends.

The sequence was obtained from a human donor with alopecia areata. This material consisted of CD4+ T cells sorted from blood, taken around week 50, from a patient treated with tofacitinib. The chain carries TRBV19 and TRBJ1-1; D remains ambiguous. The CDR3: CASSIQERTEAFF. CDR3 DNA: TGTGCCAGTAGTATACAGGAGAGGACTGAAGCTTTCTTT.